The 25 T cell receptor beta chains given below trace back to one sample, sequenced in a study of T cells in Graves' hyperthyroidism and ophthalmopathy. Amplification yielded TCR beta CDR3 regions, with RNA transcripts as the source. HTBI primers were employed in a first-round RT-PCR of the TCR CDR3. TCRdb re-called the multiplex PCR reads through MiXCR, storing one row per CDR3 protein. Altogether around 600,000 distinct CDR3 sequences are present, approximately 15% being singletons, with the ten largest covering around 7%. The sequencing input was blood. The source of these receptors is a woman younger than 35 with Graves' ophthalmopathy.

There are many counts of this clonotype. V usage is TRBV30 and J usage is TRBJ2-5, with 8 bases that match TRBD1. Trimming took 2 bases from V and 5 from J; bases not matched to a gene: 7. The CDR3 length is 14 residues. Germline CDR1 reads GTSNPN; CDR2 reads SVGIG (reference sequence). CDR3 region: CAWSQPGGAETQYF. The CDR3 bases are TGTGCCTGGAGTCAACCAGGGGGCGCGGAGACCCAGTACTTC.

With respect to this clonotype: A much larger clone is a single base away; this may be a read error. This sequence joins TRBV5-1 and TRBJ2-7; 11 positions match TRBD2. The CDR3 length is 15 residues. Per the germline V gene, CDR1 is SGHRS and CDR2 is YFSETQ. The junction had 7 bases not matched to a gene; V was cut back by 2 bases and J by 6 bases. CDR3 residues: CASSLLAGVVCEQYF. The CDR3 region has the DNA TGCGCCAGCAGCTTACTAGCGGGAGTAGTCTGCGAGCAGTACTTC.

This clonotype was observed many times. The gene calls are TRBV6-5 and TRBJ2-1, with D perhaps TRBD1 or TRBD2 (5 bases each). Trimming left V 1 base short and J 6 bases short, with 7 bases between. CDR1 and CDR2 (germline): MNHEY, SVGAGI. CDR3 length: 13 residues. This chain's CDR3 is CASSYLGRNEQFF. Written as DNA, the CDR3 is TGTGCCAGCAGTTACTTGGGACGCAATGAGCAGTTCTTC.

This clonotype was observed at least ten times. This sequence joins TRBV11-2 and TRBJ2-1; 9 nucleotides agree with TRBD2. This CDR3 contains 15 residues. CDR1 SGHAT and CDR2 FQNNGV come from the germline V gene. V was pared by 5 bases and J by 4 bases, with 6 bases of the junction left unmatched. CDR3 nucleotides: TGTGCCAGCAGCGCACTAGCGGGCCAATACAATGAGCAGTTCTTC. It is translated as CASSALAGQYNEQFF. The full variable domain, with the rest looked up from reference TRBV11-2 and TRBJ2-1, is EAGVAQSPRYKIIEKRQSVAFWCNPISGHATLYWYQQILGQGPKLLIQFQNNGVVDDSQLPKDRFSAERLKGVDSTLKIQPAKLEDSAVYLCASSALAGQYNEQFFGPGTRLTVL.

This clonotype was seen a handful of times. This chain links TRBV5-4 with TRBJ1-3, with D maybe TRBD1 (6 bases). Germline V CDR1 and CDR2: SGHNT, YYREEE (reference sequence). This CDR3 is 17 amino acids long. The V and J ends lost 4 bases and 0 bases respectively, with 17 bases between them. The DNA for the CDR3 is TGTGCCAGCAGCCCGGCTGGGGGCAGGGACTCTGGAAACACCATATATTTT. It encodes CASSPAGGRDSGNTIYF.

This clonotype was counted many times. This chain joins TRBV19 and TRBJ2-2; TRBD1 might be the D (5 bases). The germline gives CDR1 LNHDA, CDR2 SQIVND (reference sequence). V lost 7 bases, J lost 4 bases, and 13 bases lay in between. This CDR3 spans 14 amino acids. CDR3 in DNA: TGTGCCAGTAAAGGGGCAGGAGTCACCGGGGAGCTGTTTTTT. Protein product: CASKGAGVTGELFF.

This clonotype was picked up many times. The V call is TRBV5-8, the J call TRBJ1-4; no reliable D call. Trimming cost V 0 bases and J 8 bases, with 8 bases left between them. The CDR3 length is 13 residues. CDR1 is SGHTS and CDR2 is YDEGEE in the germline V gene. The CDR3 sequence is CASSLAPGEKLFF. Written as DNA, the CDR3 is TGTGCCAGCAGCTTGGCCCCGGGCGAAAAACTGTTTTTT.

This clonotype appeared many times. The chain links TRBV30 to TRBJ2-3; 8 bases are a match to TRBD1. CDR1 and CDR2 from the germline V gene are GTSNPN and SVGIG (reference sequence). This CDR3 is 15 amino acids long. With V trimmed by 0 bases and J by 3 bases, 5 bases remained unmatched. Here the CDR3 DNA reads TGTGCCTGGAGTGTACTCACAGGGGGAACAGATACGCAGTATTTT. This gives the protein CAWSVLTGGTDTQYF.

This sequence joins TRBV4-1 and TRBJ1-5; D not resolved. Trimming took off 1 base at V and 2 bases at J, with 12 bases between the two ends. The CDR3 has 16 amino acids. Germline loops: CDR1 MGHRA, CDR2 YSYEKL. CDR3 coding DNA: TGCGCCAGCAGCCAAGGGACGGCCGGTGGCAATCAGCCCCAGCATTTT. Its translation: CASSQGTAGGNQPQHF.

Ten or more counts support this clonotype. The rearrangement uses TRBV20-1 and TRBJ2-3, with TRBD2 matching 8 bases. Germline CDR1 reads DFQATT; CDR2 reads SNEGSKA (reference sequence). V dropped 6 bases and J dropped 4; count of bases not matched to a gene: 9. This CDR3 comprises 14 residues. CDR3 loop: CSASGLGEADTQYF. In nucleotides, the CDR3 is TGCAGTGCCTCGGGACTAGGAGAGGCAGATACGCAGTATTTT.

This clonotype was counted at least ten times. The chain couples TRBV20-1 to TRBJ2-7; the D gene is possibly TRBD2 (6 bases). The CDR3 runs to 13 residues. Germline-derived CDR1 and CDR2 are DFQATT and SNEGSKA (reference sequence). V gave up 0 bases and J gave up 6 bases, with 12 bases separating them. This CDR3 is CSAREEGGGEQYF. In DNA, the CDR3 is TGCAGTGCTAGAGAAGAGGGAGGAGGCGAGCAGTACTTC.

This clonotype has a count of ten or more. A single base separates this from a much larger clone, so it may be a read error. The rearrangement links TRBV20-1 to TRBJ2-1; 7 nucleotides match TRBD1. The CDR3 runs to 14 residues. Germline CDR1 is DFQATT and CDR2 is SNEGSKA (reference sequence). The DNA of the CDR3 is TGCAGTGCTGAACGGACAGGCGTGCGGAATGGGCAGTTCTTC. This encodes CSAERTGVRNGQFF.

There are a few counts of this clonotype. The chain's CDR3 is CSVLRDLGTDTQYF. CDR3 in DNA: TGCAGCGTTTTGCGGGATTTGGGCACAGATACGCAGTATTTT. The chain joins TRBV29-1 to TRBJ2-3, with a tentative D call TRBD2 (6 bases). Per the germline V gene, CDR1 is SQVTM and CDR2 is ANQGSEA. Deletions cut 5 bases from V and 1 base from J, with 13 bases between. The CDR3 is 14 amino acids.

This clonotype was recorded at least ten times. The chain is built from TRBV2 and TRBJ1-2; the D gene is possibly TRBD1 (6 bases). The CDR3 runs 14 residues. CDR1 and CDR2 from the germline V gene are SNHLY and FYNNEI. Between the trimmed V and J ends, which lost 3 bases and 7 bases, there was a span of 15 bases. The CDR3 bases are TGTGCCAGCAGTGAGGTTATAACAGGGAGTGGCTACACCTTC. It codes for CASSEVITGSGYTF.

The J gene is TRBJ2-7, the V gene TRBV20-1; 15 bases map to TRBD2. CDR3 length: 21 amino acids. The trim removed 6 bases at V and 3 bases at J, leaving 24 bases unmatched. Germline CDR1 is DFQATT and CDR2 is SNEGSKA (reference sequence). The chain's CDR3 is CSAPDTRGRYPGLAGGYEQYF. The CDR3 DNA reads TGCAGTGCCCCGGACACCAGGGGTCGGTATCCGGGACTAGCGGGGGGCTACGAGCAGTACTTC.

This clonotype was observed many times. The J gene is TRBJ2-5, the V gene TRBV7-9; D is unclear. The CDR3 runs to 13 residues. Trimming removed 3 bases at V and 4 bases at J, with 9 bases between. Germline V gives CDR1 SEHNR, CDR2 FQNEAQ (reference sequence). The CDR3 loop is CASSFVLGETQYF. CDR3 coding DNA: TGTGCCAGCAGCTTCGTGCTAGGAGAGACCCAGTACTTC.

This clonotype has more than one count but fewer than ten. This chain joins TRBV4-3 and TRBJ2-7; D might be TRBD1 (5 bases). The V end lost 1 base, the J end lost 13 bases, and 14 bases lay between the germline ends. This CDR3 has 12 residues. Germline CDR1 reads LGHNA; CDR2 reads YSLEER. Written as DNA, the CDR3 is TGCGCCAGCAGCCAAGTGAAGGACATGGCTTACTTC. Its protein is CASSQVKDMAYF.

This clonotype showed up just once. This chain uses TRBV27 with TRBJ1-2; 9 nucleotides line up with TRBD1. The germline CDR1 and CDR2 sequences are MNHEY and SMNVEV (reference sequence). The CDR3 is 15 amino acids. V was clipped by 4 bases and J by 3 bases; unmatched bases: 6. CDR3 coding DNA: TGTGCCAGCAGTTCGGGACAGGGTAATTACTATGGCTACACCTTC. The encoded protein is CASSSGQGNYYGYTF.

This clonotype was detected ten times or more. The genes are TRBV12-3 or TRBV12-4 and TRBJ2-1, with 11 nucleotides matching TRBD2. J lost 8 bases, V lost 5 bases, and 11 bases had no gene match. CDR3 length equals 16 residues. The CDR3 DNA follows: TGTGCCAGCAGTGAGACACTAGCGGGAGTGGGGCATGAGCAGTTCTTC. It yields the protein CASSETLAGVGHEQFF.

This clonotype was counted many times. The rearrangement joins TRBV6-1 to TRBJ2-3; no definite D call. The CDR3 runs 13 residues. Germline lookup yields CDR1 MNHNS and CDR2 SASEGT. Trimming took 4 bases from V and 6 from J, leaving 11 bases between them. CDR3: CASSASAADTQYF. In DNA form, the CDR3 reads TGTGCCAGCAGTGCTTCGGCTGCGGATACGCAGTATTTT.

This clonotype was picked up many times. The CDR3 reads CASTYSGQGYNEQFF. CDR3 bases: TGTGCCAGCACCTATTCGGGACAGGGGTACAATGAGCAGTTCTTC. The chain employs TRBV12-3 or TRBV12-4 and TRBJ2-1, with TRBD1 matching over 10 bases. The CDR3 loop spans 15 amino acids. V lost 7 bases to trimming and J lost 4 bases; unmatched junction nucleotides: 7.

This clonotype occurred many times. J is TRBJ1-1 and V is TRBV7-3; tentatively, D is TRBD1 (5 bases). Germline CDR1 SGHTA, CDR2 FQGTGA. CDR3 length: 12 amino acids. Trimming removed 7 bases at V and 4 bases at J, with 10 bases between. The CDR3 protein is CASIGGSTEAFF. The CDR3 coding sequence is TGTGCCAGCATCGGGGGTTCCACTGAAGCTTTCTTT.

This clonotype was counted ten times or more. The chain employs TRBV10-3 and TRBJ2-2; 14 nucleotides match TRBD2. CDR1 is ENHRY, CDR2 SYGVKD, per germline. CDR3 size: 18 residues. V lost 6 bases to trimming and J lost 1 base; unmatched junction nucleotides: 7. CDR3 in DNA: TGTGCCATCAGGACCGGGACTAGCGGGAGAGGGAACACCGGGGAGCTGTTTTTT. The encoded protein is CAIRTGTSGRGNTGELFF.

This clonotype has only a few counts. The chain recombines TRBV18 with TRBJ2-1; D may be TRBD2 (6 bases). Germline V CDR1 and CDR2: KGHSH, LQKENI. Trimming stripped 1 base from V and 7 bases from J, with 17 bases between. CDR3 length: 16 residues. CDR3 amino acids: CASSPRDWGSRNEQFF. The CDR3 region has the DNA TGTGCCAGCTCACCACGGGACTGGGGATCTCGAAATGAGCAGTTCTTC.

This clonotype has just a few counts. The chain links TRBV4-1 to TRBJ2-2, with TRBD2 matching over 8 bases. The CDR3 covers 16 residues. CDR1 and CDR2 (germline): MGHRA, YSYEKL. V was clipped by 1 base and J by 5 bases; unmatched bases: 6. The CDR3 loop reads CASSQGGTRVTGELFF. CDR3 in DNA: TGCGCCAGCAGCCAAGGGGGGACTAGGGTGACCGGGGAGCTGTTTTTT.